This paragraph reports one T cell receptor (beta chain). This clone was seen a handful of times. Which antigen it targets is not known. The input lacks base qualities; no much larger clone sits a single base away. The data were taken from a study of blood T cell repertoires in COVID-19 (dated by TCRdb to 2020 to 2021). Broadly, across the study: Samples covering the acute and convalescent phases of COVID-19 were provided by collaborators in the United States, Italy and Spain. The repertoires were made available in a free public database intended to serve as a resource for research on the immune response to SARS-CoV-2. Deeply sampled blood TCRbeta repertoires from subjects exposed to, actively infected with, or recovered from COVID-19 were included in the dataset. The prospective study material was composed of cDNA or gDNA derived from T cells, B-cell-depleted T cells, or PBMCs. Samples were obtained from the ongoing ImmuneRACE study (first 160 participants) and from over a thousand subjects provided by 6 global collaborators. Where HLA class I and class II types were available, the types were taken from metadata supplied by the sample provider, not from assay-based typing. Sample metadata almost always included a de-identified subject ID, COVID-19 status, age in years and sex.

Collaborating institutions collected whole blood in K2EDTA tubes following their own protocols. For TCRbeta analysis, collaborators shipped samples as frozen whole blood, isolated PBMCs, or DNA extracted from either of those sample types. TCRbeta CDR3 regions were amplified from genomic DNA by means of the immunoSEQ Assay, a bias-controlled multiplex PCR. In the paper's pipeline: The number of nucleated cells in each sample was estimated by amplification of reference gene primers within the assay. To quantify the absolute abundance of each unique TCRbeta CDR3 rearrangement, sequence reads were collapsed and filtered. For each sample, productive Simpson clonality was calculated by taking the square root of Simpson's diversity index across productive rearrangements. Here the immuneACCESS table is served through TCRdb, limited to in-frame sequences with V and J called. Missing clones are a known gap in these copies; in checked studies unresolved V genes cover under half, and the rest lacks a known reason. V and J calls and clone size follow that table, whereas D and trimming were derived from the DNA. The sample has tens of thousands of clones on record, roughly 86% of them singletons. The ten biggest clones cover approximately 21% of the sample.

Points the paper makes about the study in general: The quantity of clinical and demographic metadata differed by source and by participant and was supplied without curation.

Trimming leaves V shorter by 4 bases and J shorter by 2 bases, with the junction holding 3 bases beyond the gene matches. From cysteine to phenylalanine, the CDR3 is 17 amino acids long. Of all the DNA, just the CDR3 is kept, 51 bases in frame from base 1. Taken from the germline V gene, the CDR1 and CDR2 loops are SNHLY and FYNNEI. The sample consisted of peripheral blood. The rearranged segments are TRBV2 and TRBJ2-2, with 14 bases in between that match TRBD2. This receptor was taken from a woman aged 80 or over in a cohort sampled during active or convalescent COVID-19. The CDR3 is CASSGGLAGANTGELFF. The nucleotide sequence is TGTGCCAGCAGTGGGGGACTAGCGGGAGCAAACACCGGGGAGCTGTTTTTT.